Shown below are 18 T cell receptor beta chains from a single sample sequenced in a study of T cells in Graves' hyperthyroidism and ophthalmopathy (dated 2019 in TCRdb). Libraries were constructed by multiplex PCR. Sequenced on an Illumina HiSeq 2000. Amplification of TCR beta CDR3 regions was carried out from RNA transcripts. The TCR CDR3 was subjected to a first round of RT-PCR using the HTBI primer set and the Qiagen OneStep RT-PCR kit. TCRdb cleaned the public reads at Q25 with fastp, built clones with MiXCR and kept in-frame beta chains. Entries are consolidated by CDR3 protein sequence, retaining the most common genes and DNA. The sample yields fewer than 450,000 distinct CDR3 sequences; roughly 15% were counted once. The top ten clones comprise roughly a fifth of the sample. Sequences were obtained from blood. These receptors were obtained from an older woman with Graves' ophthalmopathy.

The chain uses TRBV27 and TRBJ1-5; a weak D match, TRBD1 (5 bases). Germline V gene data show CDR1 as MNHEY and CDR2 as SMNVEV (reference sequence). V was trimmed by 8 bases and J by 3 bases, leaving 14 bases between them. This CDR3 has 14 amino acids. The CDR3 sequence: CASGNQGFNQPQHF. CDR3 coding DNA: TGTGCCAGCGGGAATCAGGGCTTCAATCAGCCCCAGCATTTT.

This clonotype was seen many times. The chain recombines TRBV20-1 with TRBJ2-7; D possibly matches TRBD1 or TRBD2 (5 bases each). This CDR3 contains 14 residues. The germline CDR1 and CDR2 sequences are DFQATT and SNEGSKA (reference sequence). Trimming cost V 0 bases and J 0 bases, with 9 bases left between them. The CDR3 loop reads CSARDGTPSYEQYF. The CDR3 coding sequence is TGCAGTGCTAGAGACGGGACCCCCTCCTACGAGCAGTACTTC.

This clonotype was counted ten times or more. The rearrangement uses TRBV10-3 and TRBJ2-5, with a tentative D call TRBD1 (5 bases). In germline, CDR1 is ENHRY, CDR2 SYGVKD. Between the trimmed V and J ends, which lost 8 bases and 5 bases, there was a span of 15 bases. This CDR3 region has 13 residues. CDR3 protein: CAIQSTASETQYF. The CDR3 DNA sequence: TGTGCCATCCAATCGACAGCCTCCGAGACCCAGTACTTC.

This clonotype was seen at least ten times. This chain links TRBV20-1 with TRBJ2-2; possible D gene TRBD2, 6 bases. The CDR3 length is 13 residues. V lost 3 bases and J lost 5, with 10 bases in between. CDR1 is DFQATT and CDR2 is SNEGSKA in the germline V gene (reference sequence). CDR3 residues: CSASGSGTGELFF. In nucleotides, the CDR3 is TGCAGTGCTAGCGGGAGTGGTACCGGGGAGCTGTTTTTT.

This clonotype was seen repeatedly, ten times or more. The V call is TRBV30, the J call TRBJ2-1; D not resolved. This CDR3 spans 11 amino acids. Trimming took 0 bases from V and 8 from J, leaving 5 bases between them. CDR1 is GTSNPN, CDR2 SVGIG, per germline (reference sequence). In DNA form, the CDR3 reads TGTGCCTGGAGTGTACAGCATGAGCAGTTCTTC. It specifies CAWSVQHEQFF.

This clonotype was seen only a few times. The rearrangement uses TRBV19 and TRBJ2-7; 9 bases align to TRBD1. The CDR3 runs to 15 residues. V gave up 4 bases and J gave up 2 bases; unmatched junction bases: 6. Per germline, CDR1 LNHDA and CDR2 SQIVND (reference sequence). The CDR3 here is CASSTSGTGPYEQYF. CDR3 nucleotide sequence: TGTGCCAGTAGTACATCCGGGACAGGGCCCTACGAGCAGTACTTC.

This clonotype turned up a few times. The rearrangement uses TRBV5-1 and TRBJ2-5; 9 bases are shared with TRBD1. CDR3 size: 14 residues. Trimming removed 4 bases from V and 5 bases from J; junction bases left unmatched: 6. Per the germline V gene, CDR1 is SGHRS and CDR2 is YFSETQ. The CDR3 spells CASSHTGGGETQYF. CDR3 sequence (DNA): TGCGCCAGCAGCCACACAGGGGGCGGTGAGACCCAGTACTTC.

V gene TRBV25-1 combines with J gene TRBJ1-1; D might be TRBD1 (5 bases). This CDR3 spans 13 amino acids. The germline V gene encodes CDR1 MGHDK and CDR2 SYGVNS. V was trimmed by 10 bases and J by 6 bases, leaving 18 bases between them. This CDR3 reads CATSRGAGPEAFF. CDR3 DNA: TGTGCCACCAGCAGAGGGGCCGGACCTGAAGCTTTCTTT.

In this sample, this clonotype turned up many times. The gene calls are TRBV3-1 and TRBJ1-1; D ambiguous. V was trimmed by 1 base and J by 0 bases, leaving 9 bases between them. CDR1 is LGHDT and CDR2 is YNNKEL in the germline V gene (reference sequence). The CDR3 spans 15 residues. The chain's CDR3 is CASSQAAALNTEAFF. The CDR3 bases are TGTGCCAGCAGCCAAGCAGCGGCCTTGAACACTGAAGCTTTCTTT.

In regard to this clonotype: This may come from a read error, since a much larger clone is one base off. This rearrangement joins TRBV2 to TRBJ1-6, with 7 bases aligning to TRBD1. Germline V gene sequence: CDR1 SNHLY, CDR2 FYNNEI. The CDR3 sequence is 15 residues long. The CDR3 nucleotides are TGTGCCAGCCACGATCCGGGACAGAGTTATTCACCCCCCCACTTT. Encoded protein: CASHDPGQSYSPPHF.

Many counts were recorded for this clonotype. The V call is TRBV20-1, the J call TRBJ2-7; D is undetermined. Germline values: CDR1 DFQATT, CDR2 SNEGSKA (reference sequence). V was pared by 6 bases and J by 0 bases, with 15 bases between. The CDR3 covers 14 residues. DNA of the CDR3: TGCAGTGCCACGGGCGTGAGGAGCTCCTACGAGCAGTACTTC. It specifies CSATGVRSSYEQYF.

This clonotype was seen many times. The chain links TRBV3-1 to TRBJ2-3; TRBD1 matches at 7 bases. V trimming: 1 base; J trimming: 0 bases; junction bases outside the gene matches: 1. The CDR3 length is 15 residues. The germline gives CDR1 LGHDT, CDR2 YNNKEL (reference sequence). The CDR3 bases are TGTGCCAGCAGCCAAGCGACAGGGAGCACAGATACGCAGTATTTT. Protein sequence: CASSQATGSTDTQYF.

This clonotype was counted at least ten times. The genes are TRBV28 and TRBJ2-3; D unclear. With 6 bases removed from V and 0 bases from J, the gap between germline ends came to 10 bases. Germline lookup yields CDR1 MDHEN and CDR2 SYDVKM. The CDR3 extends over 14 amino acids. In nucleotides, the CDR3 is TGTGCCAGCAGAATATCTCTGAGCACAGATACGCAGTATTTT. Its translation is CASRISLSTDTQYF.

This clonotype was picked up many times. The chain carries TRBV28 and TRBJ2-7, with TRBD2 matching over 10 bases. V lost 6 bases, J lost 5 bases, and 4 bases stayed unmatched. From germline, CDR1 is MDHEN and CDR2 SYDVKM. The CDR3 has 13 residues. The CDR3 reads CASRLTSGNEQYF. The CDR3 bases are TGTGCCAGCAGACTTACTAGCGGGAACGAGCAGTACTTC.

This clonotype was counted at least ten times. V is TRBV29-1 and J is TRBJ2-7; TRBD2 is a possible D gene (6 bases). Deletions cut 1 base from V and 0 bases from J, with 7 bases between. This CDR3 is 13 amino acids long. CDR1 and CDR2 (germline): SQVTM, ANQGSEA. The CDR3 here is CSVEGGDSYEQYF. The CDR3 DNA is TGCAGCGTTGAAGGGGGGGACTCCTACGAGCAGTACTTC.

This clonotype was seen ten or more times. The chain joins TRBV20-1 to TRBJ2-3; TRBD2 aligns across 11 bases. This CDR3 is 16 amino acids long. The germline CDR1 and CDR2 sequences are DFQATT and SNEGSKA (reference sequence). V gave up 0 bases and J gave up 7 bases; unmatched junction bases: 9. The CDR3: CSARDALAGVLNTQYF. The CDR3 nucleotides read TGCAGTGCTAGAGATGCACTAGCGGGAGTCCTAAATACGCAGTATTTT.

In this sample, this clonotype turned up a few times. The chain links TRBV9 to TRBJ2-2; no reliable D call. V lost 0 bases, J lost 5 bases, and 8 bases lay in between. Germline values: CDR1 SGDLS, CDR2 YYNGEE. The CDR3 runs to 14 residues. CDR3 coding DNA: TGTGCCAGCAGCGTAGTTTACGAGACCGGGGAGCTGTTTTTT. Amino acids: CASSVVYETGELFF.

This clonotype appeared many times. The chain links TRBV28 to TRBJ2-7, with 7 bases aligning to TRBD1. Per the germline V gene, CDR1 is MDHEN and CDR2 is SYDVKM. The length of the CDR3 is 15 residues. Losses at the gene ends were 2 bases for V and 12 bases for J; bases not matched to a gene: 16. The CDR3 region has the DNA TGTGCCAGCAGTTTACCCGGGACAGCTACCTCGCGATTGTACTTC. Its translation is CASSLPGTATSRLYF.